Listed here are 29 T cell receptor beta chains from one sample, sequenced in a study of T cell changes during pregnancy in multiple sclerosis. The method was immunoSEQ multiplex PCR; TCRdb's version includes in-frame clones alone and lacks a portion of them. The table shows approximately 60,000 clones, with roughly 95% occurring only once. The sample was CD4+ T cells from peripheral blood mononuclear cells, taken before pregnancy. These receptors were collected from a female donor with multiple sclerosis, enrolled in a pregnancy study.

The chain is built from TRBV9 and TRBJ2-7; 8 nucleotides match TRBD2. Germline V gene data show CDR1 as SGDLS and CDR2 as YYNGEE. There are 14 residues in the CDR3. Trimming cost V 1 base and J 7 bases; bases outside gene matches: 7. The CDR3 loop reads CASSVSPGGREQYF. The DNA of the CDR3 is TGTGCCAGCAGCGTATCCCCGGGGGGGAGAGAGCAGTACTTC.

The chain links TRBV11-3 to TRBJ2-3; the D gene is possibly TRBD2 (7 bases). This CDR3 comprises 15 residues. Germline loops: CDR1 SGHNT, CDR2 YENEEA. The V end was cut by 4 bases, the J end by 4 bases, with 15 bases between. CDR3 region: CASSWAGAQSDTQYF. The CDR3 nucleotides are TGTGCCAGCAGCTGGGCGGGGGCGCAGTCAGATACGCAGTATTTT.

The CDR3 loop reads CASSRSGHSTDTQYF. The CDR3 bases are TGTGCCAGCAGCCGGTCGGGACACTCCACAGATACGCAGTATTTT. This rearrangement joins TRBV7-3 to TRBJ2-3; weak D call: TRBD1 (6 bases). CDR3 size: 15 residues. The V gene lost 5 bases and the J gene lost 2 bases, with 14 bases spanning the gap. Germline assignment: CDR1 SGHTA and CDR2 FQGTGA.

The chain carries TRBV27 and TRBJ1-1; TRBD1 agrees at 8 bases. Germline V lookup: CDR1 MNHEY, CDR2 SMNVEV (reference sequence). CDR3 length: 14 amino acids. The ends lost 9 bases at V and 7 bases at J; junction bases unmatched: 13. This chain's CDR3 is CASIQDRGKGEAFF. For the CDR3, the DNA is TGTGCCAGTATACAAGACAGGGGTAAAGGTGAAGCTTTCTTT.

V and J are TRBV18 and TRBJ1-2, with D hard to call. The V gene's germline CDR1 is KGHSH and CDR2 LQKENI. With 6 bases removed from V and 3 bases from J, the gap between germline ends came to 26 bases. CDR3 length: 18 residues. The DNA for the CDR3 is TGTGCCAGCTCCCGGGATAAATGGGCGACTCAAAGGGACTATGGCTACACCTTC. Amino acids: CASSRDKWATQRDYGYTF.

The chain combines TRBV19 with TRBJ2-2, with 8 bases aligning to TRBD1. Germline CDR1 and CDR2: LNHDA and SQIVND (reference sequence). V trimming: 10 bases; J trimming: 5 bases; junction bases outside the gene matches: 6. The CDR3 runs to 13 residues. CDR3 in amino acids: CATLTGVTGELFF. DNA for the CDR3: TGTGCCACCCTGACAGGGGTGACCGGGGAGCTGTTTTTT.

V and J are TRBV5-5 and TRBJ1-1; D not certain. The CDR3 contains 14 residues. Germline lookup yields CDR1 SGHKS and CDR2 YYEKEE (reference sequence). With 6 bases removed from V and 1 base from J, the gap between germline ends came to 13 bases. CDR3 nucleotide sequence: TGTGCCAGCACTAACGACATACCGAACACTGAAGCTTTCTTT. This codes for CASTNDIPNTEAFF.

Turning to this clone: At one end, the junction sequence differs from germline, possibly due to a read error. J is TRBJ2-3 and V is TRBV7-7, with D possibly TRBD2 on 6 matching bases. In germline, CDR1 is SSHAT, CDR2 FNYEAQ (reference sequence). The CDR3 runs 15 residues. In nucleotides, the CDR3 is TGTGCTAGCAGCCCACTAGCAGCTAGCACAGATACGCAGTATTTT. Its translation is CASSPLAASTDTQYF.

This chain connects TRBV18 to TRBJ1-5; TRBD1 is a possible D gene (6 bases). V lost 4 bases to trimming and J lost 7 bases, with 17 bases between them. CDR1 and CDR2 (germline): KGHSH, LQKENI. The CDR3 length is 15 residues. In DNA, the CDR3 is TGTGCCAGCTCACGGCGGAAAGGGGGTGGGCAGCCCCAGCATTTT. Protein sequence: CASSRRKGGGQPQHF.

The J gene is TRBJ2-7, the V gene TRBV28; 11 nucleotides agree with TRBD2. Germline CDR1 is MDHEN and CDR2 is SYDVKM. V was clipped by 5 bases and J by 3 bases; unmatched bases: 6. The CDR3 contains 15 residues. The CDR3 DNA sequence: TGTGCCAGCAGTGTTCGACTAGCGGGGAGCTACGAGCAGTACTTC. This sequence encodes CASSVRLAGSYEQYF. The full variable domain, with the rest looked up from reference TRBV28 and TRBJ2-7, is DVKVTQSSRYLVKRTGEKVFLECVQDMDHENMFWYRQDPGLGLRLIYFSYDVKMKEKGDIPEGYSVSREKKERFSLILESASTNQTSMYLCASSVRLAGSYEQYFGPGTRLTVT.

A note on this clone: Its ends do not fully match the called genes, so a read error is possible. CDR3 sequence (DNA): TGTGCTAGCAGCCCGGGACTAGCGGGAGCTGGTGATACGCAGTATTTT. As protein: CASSPGLAGAGDTQYF. V gene TRBV7-7 combines with J gene TRBJ2-3; 14 bases map to TRBD2. This CDR3 spans 16 amino acids. Germline values: CDR1 SSHAT, CDR2 FNYEAQ (reference sequence).

This chain uses TRBV9 with TRBJ2-7; 7 bases align to TRBD2. Per germline, CDR1 SGDLS and CDR2 YYNGEE. V lost 0 bases to trimming and J lost 7 bases; unmatched junction nucleotides: 7. This CDR3 spans 14 amino acids. The CDR3 nucleotides read TGTGCCAGCAGCGTAGACTGGGGAGCGGGAGAGCAGTACTTC. Protein product: CASSVDWGAGEQYF.

The J gene is TRBJ2-7, the V gene TRBV28, with 12 bases lining up with TRBD2. The V and J ends lost 6 bases and 6 bases, in that order; junction bases with no gene match: 6. The CDR3 contains 14 residues. CDR1 and CDR2 (germline): MDHEN, SYDVKM. The DNA for the CDR3 is TGTGCCAGCAGCTCTAGCGGGAGGGCCCTCGAGCAGTACTTC. Translated: CASSSSGRALEQYF.

The V and J genes are TRBV4-3 and TRBJ2-3; 9 bases line up with TRBD2. V gave up 3 bases and J gave up 5 bases; unmatched junction bases: 9. The germline gives CDR1 LGHNA, CDR2 YSLEER. The CDR3 has 16 residues. The CDR3 protein is CASSHSASGTGDTQYF. The CDR3 DNA follows: TGCGCCAGCAGCCATTCGGCTAGCGGGACGGGAGATACGCAGTATTTT.

The chain joins TRBV15 to TRBJ1-4, with a weak D call TRBD1 (5 bases). The germline V gene has CDR1 LNHNV and CDR2 YYDKDF (reference sequence). This CDR3 has 15 amino acids. Trimming stripped 6 bases from V and 7 bases from J, with 18 bases between. The CDR3 DNA sequence: TGTGCCACCAGGGTTCAATTGACAGCGGGTGAAAAACTGTTTTTT. It yields the protein CATRVQLTAGEKLFF.

CDR3 in DNA: TGTGCCAGCAGTGACAGGGGGTACGAGCAGTACTTC. Translation gives CASSDRGYEQYF. V is TRBV5-4 and J is TRBJ2-5, with 9 bases lining up with TRBD1. The J call may be faulty, since TRBJ2-7 better matches the DNA end. Germline V gene sequence: CDR1 SGHNT, CDR2 YYREEE (reference sequence). The CDR3 length is 12 residues.

V is TRBV10-3 and J is TRBJ1-4, with 10 bases that match TRBD1. The CDR3 length is 14 residues. Germline values: CDR1 ENHRY, CDR2 SYGVKD. The V and J ends lost 8 bases and 7 bases, in that order; junction bases with no gene match: 7. CDR3 bases: TGTGCCATCTCCGGGACAGGGGTCGGTGAAAAACTGTTTTTT. Translating gives CAISGTGVGEKLFF.

V usage is TRBV6-1 and J usage is TRBJ2-1, with a possible D match to TRBD2 (5 bases). This CDR3 spans 12 amino acids. Germline V CDR1 and CDR2: MNHNS, SASEGT. The V and J ends lost 6 bases and 5 bases respectively, with 8 bases between them. DNA for the CDR3: TGTGCCAGCAGGGACTCAAACAATGAGCAGTTCTTC. This translates into CASRDSNNEQFF.

The CDR3 DNA reads TGTGCCAGCAGTTTATCGGACAGGAAAGAGACCCAGTACTTC. Its translation: CASSLSDRKETQYF. The J gene is TRBJ2-5, the V gene TRBV27; the match to TRBD1 covers 7 bases. There are 14 residues in the CDR3. The J segment lost 3 bases and the V segment lost 0 bases, leaving 1 base of the junction unmatched. CDR1 is MNHEY, CDR2 SMNVEV, per germline (reference sequence).

V is TRBV7-2 and J is TRBJ2-7; TRBD1 might be the D (6 bases). Germline values: CDR1 SGHTA, CDR2 FQGNSA. The CDR3 loop spans 14 amino acids. With 5 bases removed from V and 7 bases from J, the gap between germline ends came to 18 bases. DNA for the CDR3: TGTGCCAGCAGCATCAACAGGGTCGCGGTAGAGCAGTACTTC. Its translation is CASSINRVAVEQYF.

The chain's CDR3 is CASSEGTARSMNTEAFF. The CDR3 bases are TGTGCCAGCTCAGAAGGGACAGCTCGTTCCATGAACACTGAAGCTTTCTTT. J is TRBJ1-1 and V is TRBV18; 7 positions match TRBD1. This CDR3 region has 17 residues. From germline, CDR1 is KGHSH and CDR2 LQKENI. J gave up 0 bases and V 5 bases, and 12 bases lay outside the gene matches. Using reference TRBV18 and TRBJ1-1 for the parts outside the CDR3, the full variable domain is NAGVMQNPRHLVRRRGQEARLRCSPMKGHSHVYWYRQLPEEGLKFMVYLQKENIIDESGMPKERFSAEFPKEGPSILRIQQVVRGDSAAYFCASSEGTARSMNTEAFFGQGTRLTVV.

The chain has TRBV5-4 and TRBJ1-1; D is undetermined. From germline, CDR1 is SGHNT and CDR2 YYREEE (reference sequence). V dropped 0 bases and J dropped 1 base, with 7 bases sitting between them. The CDR3 has 14 amino acids. CDR3 sequence (DNA): TGTGCCAGCAGCTTGGGAACCGGGAACACTGAAGCTTTCTTT. It is translated as CASSLGTGNTEAFF.

The chain has TRBV27 and TRBJ1-5; D is undetermined. Trimming left V 7 bases short and J 7 bases short, with 14 bases between. The CDR3 contains 13 residues. The germline V gene has CDR1 MNHEY and CDR2 SMNVEV (reference sequence). The CDR3 sequence is CASKRTSGQPQHF. CDR3 nucleotide sequence: TGTGCCAGCAAACGAACCTCGGGGCAGCCCCAGCATTTT.

V gene TRBV5-6 combines with J gene TRBJ2-4; the D gene is possibly TRBD2 (6 bases). Between the trimmed V and J ends, which lost 4 bases and 15 bases, there was a span of 14 bases. Germline assignment: CDR1 SGHDT and CDR2 YYEEEE. This CDR3 is 11 amino acids long. The CDR3 bases are TGTGCCAGCAGCCCGGCCGGGAGCCCGTACTTC. Protein: CASSPAGSPYF. Filled out from reference TRBV5-6 and TRBJ2-4, the complete variable domain reads DAGVTQSPTHLIKTRGQQVTLRCSPKSGHDTVSWYQQALGQGPQFIFQYYEEEERQRGNFPDRFSGHQFPNYSSELNVNALLLGDSALYLCASSPAGSPYFGAGTRLSVL.

The chain couples TRBV4-1 to TRBJ1-3, with TRBD1 identical over 7 bases. Germline-derived CDR1 and CDR2 are MGHRA and YSYEKL. The CDR3 contains 17 residues. V dropped 1 base and J dropped 4; count of bases not matched to a gene: 10. The DNA for the CDR3 is TGCGCCAGCAGCCAAGCCCAACAGGGGACTAGGGGAAACACCATATATTTT. It yields the protein CASSQAQQGTRGNTIYF.

The chain carries TRBV10-3 and TRBJ2-5, with 10 bases that match TRBD2. CDR1 and CDR2 (germline): ENHRY, SYGVKD. CDR3 length: 15 amino acids. Trimming removed 9 bases from V and 5 bases from J; junction bases left unmatched: 12. The CDR3 reads CAIRPSGSIGETQYF. The CDR3 coding sequence is TGTGCCATTCGTCCTAGCGGGAGTATCGGGGAGACCCAGTACTTC.

The V gene is TRBV5-4, the J gene TRBJ2-3, with TRBD2 as a possible D gene (5 bases). The V gene's germline CDR1 is SGHNT and CDR2 YYREEE (reference sequence). The CDR3 is 15 residues long. V lost 0 bases to trimming and J lost 9 bases, with 17 bases between them. CDR3 in amino acids: CASSLAGVVTGTQYF. CDR3 sequence (DNA): TGTGCCAGCAGCTTGGCCGGGGTGGTGACGGGCACGCAGTATTTT.

The chain has TRBV7-2 and TRBJ1-3; D gene uncertain. This CDR3 spans 13 amino acids. Deletions cut 5 bases from V and 4 bases from J, with 9 bases between. CDR1 SGHTA and CDR2 FQGNSA come from the germline V gene. The CDR3 loop reads CASSPSFGNTIYF. CDR3 nucleotide sequence: TGTGCCAGCAGCCCCTCGTTCGGAAACACCATATATTTT. Drawing the rest from reference TRBV7-2 and TRBJ1-3, the complete variable domain is GAGVSQSPSNKVTEKGKDVELRCDPISGHTALYWYRQSLGQGLEFLIYFQGNSAPDKSGLPSDRFSAERTGGSVSTLTIQRTQQEDSAVYLCASSPSFGNTIYFGEGSWLTVV.

V gene TRBV5-1 combines with J gene TRBJ1-4; a possible D gene is TRBD1 (6 bases). The CDR3 contains 15 residues. The V end lost 4 bases, the J end lost 5 bases, and 15 bases lay between the germline ends. The germline CDR1 and CDR2 sequences are SGHRS and YFSETQ. CDR3 sequence reads: CASSETGWANEKLFF. CDR3 in DNA: TGCGCCAGCAGCGAAACAGGGTGGGCGAATGAAAAACTGTTTTTT. Full variable domain (outside the CDR3, taken from reference TRBV5-1 and TRBJ1-4): KAGVTQTPRYLIKTRGQQVTLSCSPISGHRSVSWYQQTPGQGLQFLFEYFSETQRNKGNFPGRFSGRQFSNSRSEMNVSTLELGDSALYLCASSETGWANEKLFFGSGTQLSVL.